Here is one T cell receptor (beta chain) with its context. Its antigen target is currently unknown. Per-nucleotide qualities are absent, and no much larger clonotype sits a single base away. This specimen comes from a study of beta chain features in type 1 diabetes (dated 2018 in TCRdb). General notes on the study: Patients and healthy donors did not differ in mean age, gender distribution, total cell number or subset yield. A total of 90 million to 130 million sorted cells were examined across all samples, and a strong correlation was observed between cell number per subset and RNA yield. In the study, TCRB repertoires of sorted circulating CD4+ T cell subsets from recently diagnosed type 1 diabetes patients were compared with those of matched healthy donors. Regulatory and stem cell-like memory subsets were obtained from only 8 patients and roughly eight healthy donors, while naive and central memory subsets were obtained from all 30 or so donors.

The paper as a whole reports these results and caveats: Patients with type 1 diabetes made fewer insertions and deleted more nucleotides at VDJ recombination sites, implying thymic rearrangement abnormalities. PCR may preferentially amplify shorter templates, but because patient and control samples were amplified and corrected together, any resulting skew would affect both groups equally. Because cDNA rather than genomic DNA was sequenced, highly expressing activated cells could have been over-represented, although no difference in activation and CD3 levels was found between groups. Naive, central memory and regulatory TCRB repertoires appeared to be more similar among patients than among healthy donors. In all four CD4+ subsets, TCRB CDR3 length was moderately but significantly shorter in type 1 diabetes patients. HLA sub-analyses involved small numbers of individuals, so any influence of HLA type on TCRB rearrangement remained unresolved.

The entire amount of isolated RNA was reverse transcribed using the High Capacity cDNA Reverse Transcription Kit, so the sequenced TCRB transcripts were expressed ones. Naive, central memory and regulatory T cell samples underwent deep immunoSEQ sequencing, averaging around 3.7 million total reads per sample. After sorted cells were lysed in RLT buffer, RNA was extracted with DNase-treated RNeasy Micro or Mini kits, with the choice depending on cell number. To prevent cross-contamination, each cell subset was processed individually, whereas patient and healthy donor samples were processed jointly. Using the immunoSEQ multiplex PCR, TCRB sequences were amplified from cDNA into 87-bp fragments spanning the CDR3 region. The amplicons were sequenced using the Illumina HiSeq platform. The paper's processing steps were these. Synthetic template baselines were used to correct PCR bias computationally, reads within Hamming distance 2 were collapsed together, and singletons that could not be merged were discarded. Reads were aligned to IMGT to assign V, D and J genes, CDR3 length, and insertions or deletions at six rearrangement sites. Within each subset, clonotype counts were normalized to sorted cell number, and only after that were true diversity and Gini coefficients computed with the tcR R package. The overlap coefficient, calculated on TCRB nucleotide sequences, was used to measure repertoire sharing. Out-of-frame TCRB sequences from naive cells were analyzed as a proxy for the pre-selection repertoire. This immuneACCESS table, as held by TCRdb, lists in-frame sequences with V and J called but not all clones. Of the missing ones, under half trace to an unresolved V gene in checked studies; the others have no known cause. V and J calls and clone size are given by that table; D and trimming were obtained from the DNA. In this sample the table shows roughly 370,000 clones, around 13% of which occur a single time. The biggest ten clones account for 0.035% to 0.045% of the sample.

V and J lose 4 bases and 0 bases, and a span of 6 bases separates them. CDR1 and CDR2 were assigned from the germline V gene as SGHTA and FQGNSA. The CDR3 goes from the cysteine to the phenylalanine over 14 residues. Of the read, only the CDR3 DNA is kept; its 42 bases are in frame from base 1. A single peripheral blood draw of 90 to 150 mL on average was collected from each donor into heparinised tubes. Naive, central memory, regulatory and stem cell-like memory CD4+ T cells were sorted on a BD FACSAria II using a panel including CD45RO, CCR7, CD25, CD127, CD95 and CD27. Every sorted population had a purity above 95%. PBMCs were separated immediately by Lymphoprep density gradient centrifugation and were stained directly, without being cultured. To minimize batch effects, samples were stained and sorted in pairs, one healthy donor with one patient per experiment.

Recombination linked TRBV7-2 to TRBJ1-4; confidence is insufficient to name the D gene. Sequencing was done on a sample of naive CD4+ T cells from blood. The cell subset or site label for this specimen denotes: true naive CD4+ T cells. This TCR came from a man aged 25-40 years in good health. The DNA reads TGTGCCAGCAGCTGGCAAGCAACTAATGAAAAACTGTTTTTT. It translates as CASSWQATNEKLFF.